Listed here are 17 T cell receptor beta chains from one sample, sequenced in a study of tumor-infiltrating lymphocytes in primary liver carcinoma. The investigators made TCR beta cDNA from 400 to 550 ng total RNA, using a constant-region primer. Three nested multiplex PCR rounds, a slightly modified ARM-PCR method, built the TCR beta libraries. The opening two PCR rounds, around 11 cycles each, paired TRBV1-TRBV30 forward primers with a C-beta reverse primer. TCRdb reprocessed the multiplex PCR reads with MiXCR, giving one entry per CDR3 protein. This sample has approximately 64,000 distinct CDR3 sequences, with roughly two thirds found just once. Extraction of RNA together with DNA used roughly 20-33 mg of unsorted bulk tissue. Specimen: liver tumor tissue from sampling region 4. Subset of the sample: tumor region T4, right-lateral pole. These receptor sequences come from a man aged 35-49 years with primary liver carcinoma and hepatitis B virus infection.

A word on this clonotype: This may be a read error: a much more frequent sequence differs by one nucleotide. The chain combines TRBV4-1 with TRBJ2-6; D unclear. The length of the CDR3 is 13 residues. Germline CDR1 and CDR2: MGHRA and YSYEKL. Trimming left V 4 bases short and J 3 bases short, with 4 bases between. The CDR3: CASSLVGANVLTF. CDR3 nucleotides: TGCGCCAGCAGCCTAGTTGGGGCCAACGTCCTGACTTTC.

CDR3 in amino acids: CASSPRQVSYEQYF. Here the CDR3 DNA reads TGTGCCAGCAGTCCCAGACAGGTCTCCTACGAGCAGTACTTC. V usage is TRBV12-3 or TRBV12-4 and J usage is TRBJ2-7; possible D gene TRBD1, 6 bases. The ends were cut back, 5 bases at V and 0 bases at J, with 11 bases in the middle. This CDR3 has 14 amino acids.

Comments on this clonotype: One end of the junction does not line up with germline, which may come from a read error. This chain joins TRBV29-1 and TRBJ2-7, with D perhaps TRBD2 (5 bases). CDR3 size: 13 residues. Germline V gives CDR1 SQVTM, CDR2 ANQGSEA. The CDR3 region is CSVEEGSGYEQYF. The CDR3 DNA reads TGCAGTGTTGAAGAAGGGAGTGGCTACGAGCAGTACTTC.

Only a few counts were recorded for this clonotype. CDR3: CSAGTGVSETQYF. DNA for the CDR3: TGCAGCGCCGGAACAGGGGTTTCGGAGACCCAGTACTTC. This chain links TRBV29-1 with TRBJ2-5; 7 bases fit TRBD1. The CDR3 spans 13 residues. Trimming took 7 bases from V and 5 from J; bases not matched to a gene: 10. Germline V lookup: CDR1 SQVTM, CDR2 ANQGSEA. Variable domain in full (rest from reference TRBV29-1 and TRBJ2-5): SAVISQKPSRDICQRGTSLTIQCQVDSQVTMMFWYRQQPGQSLTLIATANQGSEATYESGFVIDKFPISRPNLTFSTLTVSNMSPEDSSIYLCSAGTGVSETQYFGPGTRLLVL.

On this clonotype itself: An end of the junction does not agree with germline; a read error may underlie this. The rearrangement joins TRBV5-1 to TRBJ1-1; D ambiguous. The CDR3 has 13 amino acids. CDR1 is SGHRS, CDR2 YFSETQ, per germline. In nucleotides, the CDR3 is TGCGCCAGTGCTACGGGAATGAACACTGAATCTTTCTTT. Translation: CASATGMNTESFF.

A single count supports this clonotype. J is TRBJ2-7 and V is TRBV11-2; D assignment may be TRBD1 or TRBD2 (6 bases each). In germline, CDR1 is SGHAT, CDR2 FQNNGV. This CDR3 is 14 amino acids long. CDR3 in amino acids: CATSYPTGSGEQYF. Written as DNA, the CDR3 is TGTGCGACCAGCTACCCAACAGGGAGCGGGGAGCAGTACTTC. Full variable domain (rest looked up from reference TRBV11-2 and TRBJ2-7): EAGVAQSPRYKIIEKRQSVAFWCNPISGHATLYWYQQILGQGPKLLIQFQNNGVVDDSQLPKDRFSAERLKGVDSTLKIQPAKLEDSAVYLCATSYPTGSGEQYFGPGTRLTVT.

This chain connects TRBV29-1 to TRBJ2-7; D tentatively reads TRBD1 or TRBD2 (5 bases each). Germline CDR1 reads SQVTM; CDR2 reads ANQGSEA. Trimming cost V 7 bases and J 2 bases, with 24 bases left between them. The CDR3 is 16 amino acids. The CDR3 reads CSATTSGTGSPYEQYF. The DNA of the CDR3 is TGCAGCGCCACGACATCTGGGACCGGCAGTCCCTACGAGCAGTACTTC.

With respect to this clonotype: Lacking the conserved final phenylalanine or tryptophan, this CDR3 likely reflects a read error. V gene TRBV11-2 combines with J gene TRBJ2-7, with 7 bases aligning to TRBD2. CDR1 and CDR2 (germline): SGHAT, FQNNGV. This CDR3 contains 13 residues. The CDR3 loop reads CACSLAGTSEQYL. The CDR3 DNA is TGTGCCTGCAGCTTAGCGGGCACCTCCGAGCAGTACCTC.

In regard to this clonotype: Compared with germline, one end of the junction differs, possibly owing to a read error. The chain uses TRBV29-1 and TRBJ2-1, with 7 bases identical to TRBD2. This CDR3 has 15 residues. Germline lookup yields CDR1 SQVTM and CDR2 ANQGSEA. CDR3 sequence: CCVEGLAGAPNEQSF. Here the CDR3 DNA reads TGCTGTGTCGAGGGTCTGGCGGGAGCTCCCAATGAGCAGTCCTTC.

A note on this clonotype: Lacking the conserved final phenylalanine or tryptophan, this CDR3 likely reflects a read error. This chain uses TRBV11-1 with TRBJ2-5; 9 nucleotides agree with TRBD2. The germline gives CDR1 SGHAT, CDR2 FQDESV (reference sequence). This CDR3 spans 16 amino acids. Here the CDR3 reads CASNLTPPSGKEIQYS. The CDR3 nucleotides are TGTGCCAGCAACTTGACCCCACCTAGCGGGAAAGAGATCCAGTACTCC.

Remarks on this clonotype: A junction boundary mismatches the germline segment, possibly from a read error. The chain links TRBV12-3 or TRBV12-4 to TRBJ1-5; D might be TRBD1 (6 bases). The CDR3 sequence is 13 residues long. CDR3 in amino acids: CASRDRNNQPRRF. For the CDR3, the DNA is TGTGCCAGCAGAGACAGGAACAATCAGCCCCGACGTTTT.

Worth noting for this clonotype: Mismatch with germline at one junction end may stem from a read error. The chain joins TRBV7-9 to TRBJ2-1; maybe TRBD1 (5 bases). Per the germline V gene, CDR1 is SEHNR and CDR2 is FQNEAQ (reference sequence). The CDR3 spans 14 residues. CDR3 protein: CVSSARQSHNEQFF. CDR3 nucleotide sequence: TGTGTCAGCAGCGCGAGACAGAGCCACAATGAGCAGTTCTTC.

A note on this clonotype: One end of the junction varies from germline; a read error may be responsible. The chain joins TRBV19 to TRBJ2-2, with a weak D call TRBD2 (6 bases). Germline V gives CDR1 LNHDA, CDR2 SQIVND (reference sequence). This CDR3 region has 15 residues. The CDR3 DNA follows: TGTACCAGTAGGTTCGTGGGAGGTCGGGCCGGGGAGCTGTTTTTT. It encodes CTSRFVGGRAGELFF.

The chain joins TRBV5-4 to TRBJ2-5, with a possible D match to TRBD1 (6 bases). V was cut by 3 bases and J by 4 bases, with 16 bases left in between. Germline CDR1 is SGHNT and CDR2 is YYREEE (reference sequence). CDR3 length: 15 amino acids. CDR3 DNA sequence: TGTGCCAGCAGCTACTCGAGGGGGAGAGGAGAGACCCAGTACTTC. Translated: CASSYSRGRGETQYF. The variable domain in full, with the rest retrieved from reference TRBV5-4 and TRBJ2-5, is ETGVTQSPTHLIKTRGQQVTLRCSSQSGHNTVSWYQQALGQGPQFIFQYYREEENGRGNFPPRFSGLQFPNYSSELNVNALELDDSALYLCASSYSRGRGETQYFGPGTRLLVL.

V gene TRBV29-1 combines with J gene TRBJ2-7; no definite D call. Per germline, CDR1 SQVTM and CDR2 ANQGSEA. This CDR3 contains 17 residues. The V gene lost 8 bases and the J gene lost 0 bases, with 26 bases spanning the gap. CDR3 sequence (DNA): TGCAGCATCCTATGGCGCTTCGATGAACCCCCCTCCTACGAGCAGTACTTC. Translating gives CSILWRFDEPPSYEQYF.

For this clonotype: Compared with germline, one end of the junction differs, possibly owing to a read error. This chain joins TRBV6-1 and TRBJ2-3; D unclear. CDR3 length: 11 residues. The germline gives CDR1 MNHNS, CDR2 SASEGT. Written as DNA, the CDR3 is TGTGCCAGCAGTGAAACAGATATGCAGTATTTT. Its protein is CASSETDMQYF.

Comments on this clonotype: A read error may produce the germline difference seen at one junction end. The chain uses TRBV4-2 and TRBJ2-1; D is perhaps TRBD1 (6 bases). This CDR3 contains 15 residues. From germline, CDR1 is LGHNA and CDR2 YNFKEQ. The CDR3: CASSQEDSSYNEHFF. CDR3 coding DNA: TGTGCCAGTAGCCAAGAGGACAGTAGCTACAATGAGCACTTCTTC.